Following are 5 T cell receptor beta chains from one sample sequenced in a study of spatial heterogeneity in lung cancer. TCRdb redid the calling of the 5' RACE reads with MiXCR, one entry per CDR3 protein. The top ten clones hold roughly 21% of a sample with fewer than 25,000 distinct CDR3 sequences, 9% to 10% of them seen once. Time point: blood at routine non-recurrence follow-up after resection. The material was PBMCs, obtained at follow-up. These receptors all come from a male donor with early-stage non-small cell lung cancer.

The table lists this clonotype with many counts. The chain is built from TRBV10-3 and TRBJ2-4; D call uncertain. CDR1 and CDR2 from the germline V gene are ENHRY and SYGVKD. The CDR3 covers 16 residues. The V end lost 3 bases, the J end lost 4 bases, and 16 bases lay between the germline ends. CDR3 bases: TGTGCCATCAGTGACAGAAGGACCGAGCTTAAAAACATTCAGTACTTC. It yields the protein CAISDRRTELKNIQYF.

The table lists this clonotype with many counts. This chain connects TRBV7-2 to TRBJ2-3, with D perhaps being TRBD1 or TRBD2 (5 bases each). Trimming stripped 1 base from V and 9 bases from J, with 14 bases between. The germline V gene encodes CDR1 SGHTA and CDR2 FQGNSA. The CDR3 consists of 14 residues. CDR3 sequence (DNA): TGTGCCAGCAGCTTAGAGGGGACCACCGGCACGCAGTATTTT. Amino acids: CASSLEGTTGTQYF.

CDR3 DNA: TGTGCCAGCAGCCAGATACAGGGGGCTCCGGACGAGCAGTACTTC. Amino acids: CASSQIQGAPDEQYF. The chain joins TRBV4-2 to TRBJ2-7; 9 positions agree with TRBD1. The CDR3 is made up of 15 amino acids. Germline CDR1 reads LGHNA; CDR2 reads YNFKEQ. Germline trimming cut 3 bases from V and 5 bases from J; bases unmatched to any gene: 8.

This clonotype has only a few counts. CDR3 sequence reads: CASSLVRQGIDTQYF. Here the CDR3 DNA reads TGTGCCAGCAGCTTAGTCCGTCAGGGGATAGATACGCAGTATTTT. The rearrangement links TRBV13 to TRBJ2-3; D is perhaps TRBD1 (6 bases). The CDR3 covers 15 residues. Trimming left V 1 base short and J 5 bases short, with 13 bases between. Per germline, CDR1 PRHDT and CDR2 FYEKMQ (reference sequence).

This clonotype was recorded many times. The chain links TRBV28 to TRBJ2-5; D not resolved. Germline-derived CDR1 and CDR2 are MDHEN and SYDVKM. The CDR3 consists of 15 residues. V was cut by 6 bases and J by 2 bases, with 16 bases left in between. CDR3 in DNA: TGTGCCAGCAGCCCAACCTGGCCCGCTCAAGAGACCCAGTACTTC. Translation gives CASSPTWPAQETQYF.